Sample share makes the clone carrying this T cell receptor beta chain medium-sized. What was amplified from RNA transcripts were TCR beta CDR3 regions. Researchers ran a first-round RT-PCR on the TCR CDR3 using the HTBI primer set. TCRdb used MiXCR to reprocess the multiplex PCR reads, holding one entry per CDR3 protein. The sample holds under 40,000 distinct CDR3 sequences, 45% to 55% seen once. This specimen belongs to a study of T cells in Graves' hyperthyroidism and ophthalmopathy. Germline assignment: CDR1 KGHDR and CDR2 SFDVKD. The CDR3 is 13 amino acids. Trimming shortened V by 5 bases and J by 3 bases, and 6 bases separated the two germline ends.

Sample: blood. This receptor was obtained from a woman aged 40 to 50 with Graves' ophthalmopathy. The chain employs TRBV24-1 and TRBJ2-2; D is unresolved. DNA of the CDR3: TGTGCCACCAGTGTTGAGGACACCGGGGAGCTGTTTTTT. Protein product: CATSVEDTGELFF.